The TCR beta chain described here comes from a study of T-cell reconstitution after alpha-beta-depleted transplantation in children. Findings and caveats of the study: Some patients owed their high day-60 TCRbeta diversity to surviving recipient T cells and thymic progenitors. Reportedly, roughly two months post-transplant, alpha-beta T cells arose from several hundred expanded graft clones.

During its preparation, the TCRbeta library received unique molecular identifiers. TCRdb reprocessed the PCR reads via MiXCR and lists one record per CDR3 protein. The data contain roughly 790,000 distinct CDR3 sequences, around 15% of them singletons. The sample holds a few counts of this clonotype. What it binds is not known. V lost 4 bases and J 0 bases, leaving 13 bases between the germline ends. Germline-derived CDR1 and CDR2 are LNHDA and SQIVND (reference sequence). The CDR3 has 16 amino acids. The sequence derives from a male patient younger than 18 who had a stem cell transplant for acute lymphoblastic leukemia, so the T cells may come from the graft donor. V and J are TRBV19 and TRBJ2-1; tentatively, D is TRBD1 or TRBD2 (6 bases each). Sequences were derived from PBMCs, mostly from graft donor cells, sampled 360 days after TCRalphabeta/CD19-depleted stem cell transplant. The CDR3: CASSTPEGGSYNEQFF. CDR3 sequence (DNA): TGTGCCAGTAGTACCCCAGAGGGGGGCTCCTACAATGAGCAGTTCTTC. The full variable domain, with the rest looked up from reference TRBV19 and TRBJ2-1, is DGGITQSPKYLFRKEGQNVTLSCEQNLNHDAMYWYRQDPGQGLRLIYYSQIVNDFQKGDIAEGYSVSREKKESFPLTVTSAQKNPTAFYLCASSTPEGGSYNEQFFGPGTRLTVL.